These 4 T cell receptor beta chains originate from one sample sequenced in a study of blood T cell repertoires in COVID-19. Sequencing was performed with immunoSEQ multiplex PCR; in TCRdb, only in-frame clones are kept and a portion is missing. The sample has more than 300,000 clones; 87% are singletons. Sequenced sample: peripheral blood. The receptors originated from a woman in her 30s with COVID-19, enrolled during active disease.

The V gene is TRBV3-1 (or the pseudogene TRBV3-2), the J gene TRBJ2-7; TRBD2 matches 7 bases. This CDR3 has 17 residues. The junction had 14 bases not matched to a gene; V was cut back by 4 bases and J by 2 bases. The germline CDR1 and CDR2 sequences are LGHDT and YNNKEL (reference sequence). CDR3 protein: CASSRVHVGGRTYEQYF. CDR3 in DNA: TGTGCCAGCAGCCGCGTACACGTAGGCGGGAGAACCTACGAGCAGTACTTC.

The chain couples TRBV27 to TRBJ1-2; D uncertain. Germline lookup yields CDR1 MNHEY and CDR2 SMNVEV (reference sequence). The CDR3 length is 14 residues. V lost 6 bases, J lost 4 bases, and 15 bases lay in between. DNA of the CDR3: TGTGCCAGCAGGCCCCCGGGTTGGTCCTATGGCTACACCTTC. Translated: CASRPPGWSYGYTF.

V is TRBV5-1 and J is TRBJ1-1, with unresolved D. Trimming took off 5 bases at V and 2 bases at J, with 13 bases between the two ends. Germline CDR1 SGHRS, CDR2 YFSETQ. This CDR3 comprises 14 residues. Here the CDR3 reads CASSPPAANTEAFF. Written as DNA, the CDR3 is TGCGCCAGCAGTCCCCCGGCGGCCAACACTGAAGCTTTCTTT.

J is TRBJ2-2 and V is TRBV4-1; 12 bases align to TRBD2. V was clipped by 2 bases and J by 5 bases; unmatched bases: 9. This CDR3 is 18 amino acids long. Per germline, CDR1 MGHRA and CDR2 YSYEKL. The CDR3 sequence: CASSQSPSGRAGTGELFF. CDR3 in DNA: TGCGCCAGCAGCCAATCCCCTAGCGGGAGGGCCGGTACCGGGGAGCTGTTTTTT.